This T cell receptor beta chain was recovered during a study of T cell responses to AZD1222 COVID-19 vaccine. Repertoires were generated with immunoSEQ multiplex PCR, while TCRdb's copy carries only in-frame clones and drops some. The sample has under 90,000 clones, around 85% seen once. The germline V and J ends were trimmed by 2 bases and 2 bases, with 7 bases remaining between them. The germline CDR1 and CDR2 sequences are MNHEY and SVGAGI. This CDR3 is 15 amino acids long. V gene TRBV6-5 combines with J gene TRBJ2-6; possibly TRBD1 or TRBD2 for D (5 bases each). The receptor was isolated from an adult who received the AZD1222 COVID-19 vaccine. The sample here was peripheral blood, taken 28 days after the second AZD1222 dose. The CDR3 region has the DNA TGTGCCAGCAGTTACGGGGGTACTGGGGCCAACGTCCTGACTTTC. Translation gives CASSYGGTGANVLTF.